These 9 T cell receptor beta chains came from one sample sequenced in a study of T cell responses to AZD1222 COVID-19 vaccine (dated by TCRdb to the early 2020s). Preparation of the library involved the immunoSEQ multiplex PCR assay. Not all clones reach the TCRdb copy of this immuneACCESS table, which keeps in-frame sequences only. Checked studies attribute under half of the gap to unresolved V genes and leave the rest unexplained. This sample is represented by approximately 88,000 clones; roughly 91% of them were singletons. The ten top clones hold around 5% of the sample. The label giving this sample's time point can be read as: about 28 days (+/-7) after the second vaccine dose. Specimen: peripheral blood, collected 28 days after the second AZD1222 dose. The receptors come from an adult who received the AZD1222 COVID-19 vaccine.

The chain couples TRBV18 to TRBJ1-1; D might be TRBD1 (6 bases). The V gene lost 1 base and the J gene lost 3 bases, with 9 bases spanning the gap. Per the germline V gene, CDR1 is KGHSH and CDR2 is LQKENI. CDR3 size: 14 residues. DNA for the CDR3: TGTGCCAGCTCACCACAGGGGGAAGACACTGAAGCTTTCTTT. This encodes CASSPQGEDTEAFF.

The chain has TRBV5-1 and TRBJ2-1; TRBD1 matches 7 bases. The V gene end was trimmed by 3 bases and the J gene end by 4 bases; junction bases not matched to a gene: 4. Germline loops: CDR1 SGHRS, CDR2 YFSETQ. The CDR3 runs to 14 residues. In DNA, the CDR3 is TGCGCCAGCAGCTGGGCAGGGGGATACAATGAGCAGTTCTTC. It translates to CASSWAGGYNEQFF.

The chain is built from TRBV29-1 and TRBJ1-2, with D possibly being TRBD1 (5 bases). Deletions cut 3 bases from V and 8 bases from J, with 16 bases between. Germline assignment: CDR1 SQVTM and CDR2 ANQGSEA. CDR3 length: 13 amino acids. The CDR3 coding sequence is TGCAGCGTTGAGGTCTTCCAGGGCGGAGGCTACACCTTC. Its protein product is CSVEVFQGGGYTF.

This chain links TRBV6-5 with TRBJ1-5; the D gene is possibly TRBD1 (6 bases). The CDR3 has 15 residues. V was pared by 6 bases and J by 2 bases, with 14 bases between. The germline gives CDR1 MNHEY, CDR2 SVGAGI. The CDR3 region is CASRTTTGRNQPQHF. The CDR3 nucleotides read TGTGCCAGCAGGACGACGACAGGACGCAATCAGCCCCAGCATTTT.

CDR3 nucleotide sequence: TGTGCCAGCAGCGCCTCTAGCGGGGAAGAGACCCAGTACTTC. As protein: CASSASSGEETQYF. The V call is TRBV9, the J call TRBJ2-5; the match to TRBD2 covers 9 bases. The ends lost 3 bases at V and 3 bases at J; junction bases unmatched: 3. Per germline, CDR1 SGDLS and CDR2 YYNGEE. The CDR3 extends over 14 amino acids.

The rearrangement uses TRBV2 and TRBJ1-2; the D gene is possibly TRBD1 (5 bases). CDR3 size: 15 residues. Trimming stripped 3 bases from V and 4 bases from J, with 15 bases between. Germline V gene lookup returns CDR1 SNHLY and CDR2 FYNNEI. CDR3 residues: CASSDGVGTGYGYTF. The CDR3 DNA sequence: TGTGCCAGCAGTGATGGTGTGGGGACGGGCTATGGCTACACCTTC.

In nucleotides, the CDR3 is TGTGCCAGCATAAGCCTAACCCAGAACACTGAAGCTTTCTTT. Its translation is CASISLTQNTEAFF. V usage is TRBV6-5 and J usage is TRBJ1-1, with D unclear. The CDR3 spans 14 residues. The germline V gene has CDR1 MNHEY and CDR2 SVGAGI. Trimming took off 7 bases at V and 1 base at J, with 13 bases between the two ends.

The chain joins TRBV27 to TRBJ1-4, with 7 bases identical to TRBD1. The V gene's germline CDR1 is MNHEY and CDR2 SMNVEV (reference sequence). The CDR3 covers 15 residues. The ends lost 4 bases at V and 8 bases at J; junction bases unmatched: 10. The CDR3 here is CASSSGTAGREKLFF. DNA for the CDR3: TGTGCCAGCAGTTCTGGGACAGCCGGGAGGGAAAAACTGTTTTTT. Variable domain in full (rest from reference TRBV27 and TRBJ1-4): EAQVTQNPRYLITVTGKKLTVTCSQNMNHEYMSWYRQDPGLGLRQIYYSMNVEVTDKGDVPEGYKVSRKEKRNFPLILESPSPNQTSLYFCASSSGTAGREKLFFGSGTQLSVL.

The chain carries TRBV18 and TRBJ1-3, with D unresolved. This CDR3 comprises 15 residues. The germline gives CDR1 KGHSH, CDR2 LQKENI. V was cut by 2 bases and J by 0 bases, with 8 bases left in between. The CDR3 sequence: CASSPSGSSGNTIYF. For the CDR3, the DNA is TGTGCCAGCTCACCAAGCGGAAGCTCTGGAAACACCATATATTTT.